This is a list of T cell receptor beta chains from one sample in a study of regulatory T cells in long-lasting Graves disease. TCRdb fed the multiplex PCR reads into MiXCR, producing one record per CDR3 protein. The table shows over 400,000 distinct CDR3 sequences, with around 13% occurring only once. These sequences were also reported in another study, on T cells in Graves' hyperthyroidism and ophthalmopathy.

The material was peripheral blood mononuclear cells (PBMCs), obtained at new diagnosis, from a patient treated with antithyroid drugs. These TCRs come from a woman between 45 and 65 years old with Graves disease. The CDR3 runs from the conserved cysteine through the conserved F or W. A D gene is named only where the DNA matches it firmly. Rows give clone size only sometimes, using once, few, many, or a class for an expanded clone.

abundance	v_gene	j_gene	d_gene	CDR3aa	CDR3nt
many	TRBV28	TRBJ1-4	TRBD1	CASSSRGPTNEKLFF	TGTGCCAGCAGTTCTAGGGGGCCAACTAATGAAAAACTGTTTTTT
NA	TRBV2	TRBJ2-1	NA	CASSSGKSSYNEQFF	TGTGCCAGCAGTTCCGGGAAGAGCTCCTACAATGAGCAGTTCTTC
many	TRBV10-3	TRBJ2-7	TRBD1	CAIAKEGQGSEQYF	TGTGCCATCGCTAAGGAAGGACAGGGCTCCGAGCAGTACTTC
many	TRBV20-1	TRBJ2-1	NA	CSASGSLWGEQFF	TGCAGTGCTAGCGGGAGTTTATGGGGTGAGCAGTTCTTC
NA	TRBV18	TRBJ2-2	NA	CASSPQGLTANTGELFF	TGTGCCAGCTCACCACAAGGACTAACCGCGAACACCGGGGAGCTGTTTTTT
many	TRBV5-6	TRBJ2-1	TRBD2	CASSFPSGTGNEQFF	TGTGCCAGCAGCTTCCCTAGCGGGACGGGCAATGAGCAGTTCTTC
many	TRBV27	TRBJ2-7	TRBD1	CASSITGTGSIYEQYF	TGTGCCAGCAGTATCACCGGGACAGGGAGTATTTACGAGCAGTACTTC
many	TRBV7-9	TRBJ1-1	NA	CASSLAIRTTEAFF	TGTGCCAGCAGCTTAGCAATTCGTACCACTGAAGCTTTCTTT
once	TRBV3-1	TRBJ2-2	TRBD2	CASYRTSGTGELFF	TGTGCCAGCTATAGGACTAGCGGGACCGGGGAGCTGTTTTTT
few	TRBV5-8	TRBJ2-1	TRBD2	CASSSGPGTSAHNEQFF	TGTGCCAGCAGCTCAGGTCCCGGGACTAGCGCCCACAATGAGCAGTTCTTC
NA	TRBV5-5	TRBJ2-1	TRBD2	CASSLTAGTYNEQFF	TGTGCCAGCAGCTTAACAGCGGGAACCTACAATGAGCAGTTCTTC
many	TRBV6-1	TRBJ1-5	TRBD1	CASSPGTGSNQPQHF	TGTGCCAGCAGTCCTGGGACAGGTAGCAATCAGCCCCAGCATTTT
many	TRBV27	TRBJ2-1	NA	CASSFGTYSYNEQFF	TGTGCCAGCAGTTTCGGCACCTACTCCTACAATGAGCAGTTCTTC
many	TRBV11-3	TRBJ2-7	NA	CASSQDWGGGSYEQYF	TGTGCCAGCAGCCAAGATTGGGGTGGAGGATCCTACGAGCAGTACTTC
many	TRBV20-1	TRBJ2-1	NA	CSARAGSNEQFF	TGCAGTGCTAGAGCAGGGAGTAATGAGCAGTTCTTC
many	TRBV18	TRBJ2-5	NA	CASSWGPGETQYF	TGTGCCAGCTCTTGGGGGCCCGGTGAGACCCAGTACTTC
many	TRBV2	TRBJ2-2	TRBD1	CARGQGATGELFF	TGTGCCAGGGGACAGGGGGCAACCGGGGAGCTGTTTTTT
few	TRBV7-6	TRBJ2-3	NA	CASRGGDRRTDTQYF	TGTGCCAGCAGGGGGGGGGACAGGCGAACAGATACGCAGTATTTT
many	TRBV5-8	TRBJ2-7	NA	CASSLQAFSSYEQYF	TGTGCCAGCAGCCTACAGGCTTTTAGCTCCTACGAGCAGTACTTC
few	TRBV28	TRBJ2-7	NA	CASSLYGEQYF	TGTGCCAGCAGTTTATATGGGGAGCAGTACTTC
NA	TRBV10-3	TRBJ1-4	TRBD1	CAILAPPGQRNEKLFF	TGTGCCATCCTAGCACCCCCGGGACAGAGAAATGAAAAACTGTTTTTT
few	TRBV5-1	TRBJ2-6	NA	CASSLDRSSGANVLTF	TGCGCCAGCAGCTTGGATAGGTCCTCTGGGGCCAACGTCCTGACTTTC
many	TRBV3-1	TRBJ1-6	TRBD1	CASSRQGDSPLHF	TGTGCCAGCAGCCGACAGGGTGATTCACCCCTCCACTTT
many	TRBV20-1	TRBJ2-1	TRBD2	CSAESRTSGRWEQFF	TGCAGTGCCGAGTCAAGGACTAGCGGGAGATGGGAGCAGTTCTTC
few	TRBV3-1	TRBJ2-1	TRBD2	CASSPGLALGDEQFF	TGTGCCAGCAGCCCGGGACTAGCGTTGGGAGATGAGCAGTTCTTC
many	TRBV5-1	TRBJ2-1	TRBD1	CASSLAAQGANEQFF	TGCGCCAGCAGCTTGGCAGCACAGGGGGCAAATGAGCAGTTCTTC
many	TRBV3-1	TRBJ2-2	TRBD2	CASSHERELTGELFF	TGTGCCAGCAGCCACGAGCGGGAGTTAACCGGGGAGCTGTTTTTT
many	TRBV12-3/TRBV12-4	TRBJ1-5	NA	CASRKDHSNQPQHF	TGTGCCAGCAGAAAAGATCATAGCAATCAGCCCCAGCATTTT
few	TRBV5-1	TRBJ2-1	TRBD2	CASSPQTRTSSYNEQFF	TGCGCCAGCAGCCCCCAAACTAGGACTAGCTCCTACAATGAGCAGTTCTTC
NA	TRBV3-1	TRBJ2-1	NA	CASSQVVTTNEQFF	TGTGCCAGCAGCCAAGTCGTGACCACAAATGAGCAGTTCTTC
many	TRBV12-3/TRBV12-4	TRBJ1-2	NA	CASSLGGGHGYTF	TGTGCCAGCAGTTTGGGGGGGGGACATGGCTACACCTTC
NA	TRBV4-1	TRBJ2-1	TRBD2	CASSQAGLAGDEQFF	TGCGCCAGCAGCCAAGCGGGACTAGCGGGCGATGAGCAGTTCTTC
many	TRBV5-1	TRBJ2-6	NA	CASTPGGSGANVLTF	TGCGCCAGCACCCCTGGGGGTTCTGGGGCCAACGTCCTGACTTTC
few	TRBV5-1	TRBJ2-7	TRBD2	CASSAGEGYSYEQYF	TGCGCCAGCAGCGCGGGGGAGGGGTACTCCTACGAGCAGTACTTC
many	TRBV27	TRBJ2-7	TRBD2	CASSSRISGGTFYEQYF	TGTGCCAGCAGTAGCAGGATTAGCGGGGGCACGTTCTACGAGCAGTACTTC
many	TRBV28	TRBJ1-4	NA	CASRQGGREKLFF	TGTGCCAGCAGGCAAGGGGGACGTGAAAAACTGTTTTTT
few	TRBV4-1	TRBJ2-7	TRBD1	CASSQQTGREQYF	TGCGCCAGCAGCCAACAGACAGGGCGTGAGCAGTACTTC
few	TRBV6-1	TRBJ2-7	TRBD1	CATEQGAQHEQYF	TGTGCCACCGAACAGGGGGCGCAACACGAGCAGTACTTC
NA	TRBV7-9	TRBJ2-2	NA	CASGLYGSPNTGELFF	TGTGCCAGCGGACTTTATGGTAGCCCAAACACCGGGGAGCTGTTTTTT
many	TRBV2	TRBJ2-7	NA	CASSDWGNPYEQYF	TGTGCCAGCAGTGACTGGGGAAACCCCTACGAGCAGTACTTC